Given below is one T cell receptor beta chain in context. The target antigen is unknown. The junction departs from the called germline gene at one end, perhaps through a read error. The CDR3 loop spans 13 amino acids. CDR1 and CDR2 (germline): MNHGY, SAAAGT. This sample is drawn from a study of T cell repertoires in cytomegalovirus infection. Looking at the study overall: Peptides in the study included HLA-C-restricted and HLA-B-restricted CMV epitopes.

TCRdb re-called the reads with MiXCR, one entry per CDR3 protein. The data hold hundreds of thousands of distinct CDR3 sequences, with about 29% observed a single time. Study-wide findings and caveats: Accumulated public TCR beta family frequency recognized individuals carrying CMV together with the relevant HLA.

The V call is TRBV6-8, the J call TRBJ2-3; the match to TRBD2 covers 7 bases. This TCR came from a human donor in good health (CMV status not recorded). Some clones in this sample may be carry-over from other donors' samples. The material sequenced was cultured PBMCs, taken from culture after CMV antigen stimulation. CDR3 in amino acids: CASVNRGSDTRYF. CDR3 nucleotides: TGTGCCAGCGTCAATCGCGGGAGTGATACGCGGTATTTT.